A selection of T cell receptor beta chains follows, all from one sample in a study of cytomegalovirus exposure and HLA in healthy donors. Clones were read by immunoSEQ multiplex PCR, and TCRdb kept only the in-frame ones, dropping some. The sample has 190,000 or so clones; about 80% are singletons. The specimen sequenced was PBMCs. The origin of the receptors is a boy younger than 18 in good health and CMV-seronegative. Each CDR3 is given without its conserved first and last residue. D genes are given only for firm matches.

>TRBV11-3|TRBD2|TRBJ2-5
ASSLGLAGGETQY
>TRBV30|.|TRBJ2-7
AWSGGWRGPYEQY
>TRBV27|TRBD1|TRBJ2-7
ASRGTGLHEQY
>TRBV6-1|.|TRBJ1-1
ASRTSPSGNTEAF
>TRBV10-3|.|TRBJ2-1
AISDRDNEQF
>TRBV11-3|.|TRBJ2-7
ASSLATTHEQY
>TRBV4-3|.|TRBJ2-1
ASSHTSNEQF
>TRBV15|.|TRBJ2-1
ATGKDFSYNEQF
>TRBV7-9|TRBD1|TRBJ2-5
ASRSGTGSETQY
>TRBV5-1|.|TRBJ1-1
ASSLDTRNTEAF
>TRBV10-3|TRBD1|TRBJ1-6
AISESGQFNSPLH
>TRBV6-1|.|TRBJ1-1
ASSEASQGEAF
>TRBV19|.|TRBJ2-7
ASSIQGPYEQY
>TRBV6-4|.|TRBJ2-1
ASSQSGENEQF
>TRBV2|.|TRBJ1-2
ASSASGNGYT
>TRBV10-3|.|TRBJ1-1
AISLGQMNTEAF
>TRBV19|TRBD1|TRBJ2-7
ASSPPGGHEQY
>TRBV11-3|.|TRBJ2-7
ASGTFYEQY
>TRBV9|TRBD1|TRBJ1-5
ASSEQGYSNQPQH
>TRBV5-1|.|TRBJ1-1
ASSRDFADNTEAF
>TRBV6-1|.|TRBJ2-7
ASSEKTWTDLILYEQY
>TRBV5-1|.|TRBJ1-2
ASSLGGDYGYT
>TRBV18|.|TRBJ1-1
ASSPRSRALNTEAF
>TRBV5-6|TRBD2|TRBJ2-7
ASSFSGGGYEQY
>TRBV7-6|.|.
ASSLGLGGSPNEQY
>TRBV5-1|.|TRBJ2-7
ASSLGQYEQY